What follows are 31 T cell receptor beta chains derived from one specimen sequenced in a study of blood T cells in healthy people across ages. A sample-barcoded 5' primer and a J-beta primer mix were used in a second PCR of roughly 6 to 11 cycles. Each CDR3 protein is one row after TCRdb ran MiXCR on the 5' RACE reads. Of hundreds of thousands of distinct CDR3 sequences listed, around three fifths were seen once; the top ten hold about a quarter. The sequencing sample was made of blood. The receptors here all came from a man aged 35 to 55 in good health.

This clonotype appeared a few times. The rearrangement links TRBV4-3 to TRBJ2-7; 10 bases are a match to TRBD1. Trimming at V came to 2 bases and at J to 5 bases, leaving 12 bases not matched to a gene. The CDR3 contains 17 residues. In germline, CDR1 is LGHNA, CDR2 YSLEER. The CDR3 bases are TGCGCCAGCAGCCAATATCACAAGGGACAGGGGTACAACGAGCAGTACTTC. Protein sequence: CASSQYHKGQGYNEQYF.

Regarding this clonotype: Relative to the germline gene, one junction end is altered; a read error may explain this. The chain employs TRBV7-8 and TRBJ1-6; D unclear. Germline CDR1 SGHVS, CDR2 FQNEAQ. CDR3 size: 14 residues. The CDR3 spells CATSIRGMNSPLHF. DNA for the CDR3: TGTGCCACCAGCATACGGGGTATGAATTCACCCCTCCACTTT. The whole variable domain, filled in from reference TRBV7-8 and TRBJ1-6, reads GAGVSQSPRYKVAKRGQDVALRCDPISGHVSLFWYQQALGQGPEFLTYFQNEAQLDKSGLPSDRFFAERPEGSVSTLKIQRTQQEDSAVYLCATSIRGMNSPLHFGNGTRLTVT.

This chain joins TRBV29-1 and TRBJ1-2; 7 positions agree with TRBD1. The trim removed 4 bases at V and 0 bases at J, leaving 2 bases unmatched. CDR1 and CDR2 from the germline V gene are SQVTM and ANQGSEA. This CDR3 has 13 amino acids. CDR3 in DNA: TGCAGCGTTGTGACAGGGCCTAACTATGGCTACACCTTC. Translation: CSVVTGPNYGYTF.

This clonotype has only a few counts. The chain is built from TRBV14 and TRBJ2-4; D possibly corresponds to TRBD1 (6 bases). Matching the DNA end better, TRBJ2-7 makes the J call doubtful. The CDR3 loop spans 14 amino acids. Germline V gene sequence: CDR1 SGHDN, CDR2 FVKESK. CDR3 loop: CASSRGHISYEQYF. CDR3 coding DNA: TGTGCCAGCAGCCGGGGACATATCTCCTACGAGCAGTACTTC.

At least ten counts were recorded for this clonotype. The chain links TRBV12-3 or TRBV12-4 to TRBJ2-7, with no clear D. V shed 6 bases and J shed 5 bases, with 14 bases lying between them. The CDR3 runs to 13 residues. DNA for the CDR3: TGTGCCAGCAGCCCCGCCGGTCAGAACGAGCAGTACTTC. It codes for CASSPAGQNEQYF.

This clonotype was observed a few times. The V gene is TRBV9, the J gene TRBJ2-5; TRBD2 agrees at 8 bases. The germline V gene encodes CDR1 SGDLS and CDR2 YYNGEE. CDR3 size: 16 residues. V shed 0 bases, J shed 4 bases, and the junction held 8 bases outside the gene matches. The CDR3 DNA sequence: TGTGCCAGCAGCGTAGGTGGGGGACTAGGATTAGAGACCCAGTACTTC. It translates to CASSVGGGLGLETQYF.

The J gene is TRBJ1-5, the V gene TRBV28, with D tentatively TRBD1 (6 bases). Trimming removed 6 bases at V and 2 bases at J, with 17 bases between. CDR1 and CDR2 (germline): MDHEN, SYDVKM. This CDR3 spans 16 amino acids. CDR3 nucleotide sequence: TGTGCCAGCAGGACGCGCGTCAGGGGAGGCAATCAGCCCCAGCATTTT. Amino acids: CASRTRVRGGNQPQHF.

This chain uses TRBV27 with TRBJ2-7; D is tentatively TRBD1 or TRBD2 (6 bases each). V lost 8 bases to trimming and J lost 0 bases, with 14 bases between them. This CDR3 is 14 amino acids long. The V gene's germline CDR1 is MNHEY and CDR2 SMNVEV (reference sequence). As DNA, the CDR3 is TGTGCCAGCGGAGGGGGTGAACTCTCCTACGAGCAGTACTTC. It codes for CASGGGELSYEQYF.

In its sample, this clonotype was seen a few times. The V call is TRBV20-1, the J call TRBJ1-2; D gene unclear. CDR3 length equals 14 residues. Per germline, CDR1 DFQATT and CDR2 SNEGSKA (reference sequence). V was pared by 0 bases and J by 5 bases, with 13 bases between. The CDR3 sequence: CSARDPYSPYGYTF. Here the CDR3 DNA reads TGCAGTGCTAGAGATCCGTACAGTCCTTATGGCTACACCTTC.

V usage is TRBV7-3 and J usage is TRBJ2-7; 8 nucleotides line up with TRBD2. The DNA matches TRBJ2-5 better at its end, which makes the J call doubtful. Germline V gene lookup returns CDR1 SGHTA and CDR2 FQGTGA. The CDR3 runs to 14 residues. The CDR3 coding sequence is TGTGCCAGCAGCAGCTCGGGGGGGGTTGAGACCCAGTACTTC. Its translation is CASSSSGGVETQYF.

The count of this clonotype is one. This chain connects TRBV4-2 to TRBJ2-7; 10 positions agree with TRBD2. TRBJ2-5 matches the DNA end more closely, so the J call is doubtful. CDR1 is LGHNA and CDR2 is YNFKEQ in the germline V gene. The CDR3 consists of 15 residues. The CDR3, as DNA: TGTGCCAGCAGCCCTAGAGCGGGAGGGCAAGAGACCCAGTACTTC. It specifies CASSPRAGGQETQYF.

The chain employs TRBV12-3 or TRBV12-4 and TRBJ2-7; 8 bases line up with TRBD2. Trimming took 5 bases from V and 7 from J; bases not matched to a gene: 10. CDR3 length: 14 residues. This CDR3 reads CASSPRGRSSEQYF. CDR3 sequence (DNA): TGTGCCAGCAGTCCTCGCGGGAGGTCTTCTGAGCAGTACTTC.

The rearrangement joins TRBV18 to TRBJ2-4; D gene uncertain. The J call is uncertain, as TRBJ2-7 better fits the DNA end. The CDR3 has 15 residues. Germline V gives CDR1 KGHSH, CDR2 LQKENI. The CDR3 is CASSRQPGGEDEQYF. The CDR3 region has the DNA TGTGCCAGCTCGCGTCAACCAGGCGGAGAGGACGAGCAGTACTTC.

J is TRBJ2-4 and V is TRBV20-1; 9 bases align to TRBD2. The CDR3 has 15 amino acids. The germline V gene has CDR1 DFQATT and CDR2 SNEGSKA (reference sequence). The ends lost 7 bases at V and 4 bases at J; junction bases unmatched: 11. The CDR3 loop is CSVVAGAGAKNIQYF. Here the CDR3 DNA reads TGCAGTGTGGTAGCGGGAGCCGGAGCTAAAAACATTCAGTACTTC.

The rearrangement joins TRBV7-9 to TRBJ2-7; 12 bases agree with TRBD2. Germline CDR1 SEHNR, CDR2 FQNEAQ (reference sequence). The V segment lost 1 base and the J segment 0 bases; nucleotides outside the gene matches: 7. The CDR3 runs 18 residues. In DNA form, the CDR3 reads TGTGCCAGCAGCTTAGGGACGGAGGGACTAGCGGGCTCCTACGAGCAGTACTTC. Translated, it gives CASSLGTEGLAGSYEQYF.

In its sample, this clonotype was seen a few times. The chain recombines TRBV29-1 with TRBJ2-4; 8 bases are a match to TRBD1. The end of the DNA fits TRBJ2-7 better, so the J call may be wrong. The CDR3 extends over 13 amino acids. CDR1 and CDR2 (germline): SQVTM, ANQGSEA. The CDR3, as DNA: TGCAGCGTGCTTCAGGGGGCAGCAGGCGAGCAGTACTTC. Its protein is CSVLQGAAGEQYF.

This clonotype occurred a few times. The CDR3 DNA is TGTGCCAGCAGTTCAGATACTGAGGTGGATGGCTACACCTTC. It translates to CASSSDTEVDGYTF. The chain combines TRBV6-5 with TRBJ1-2; D is unclear. CDR1 and CDR2 (germline): MNHEY, SVGAGI. Trimming removed 4 bases from V and 6 bases from J, with 15 bases in between. CDR3 length: 14 amino acids.

The chain uses TRBV5-1 and TRBJ2-1; 8 nucleotides match TRBD1. The CDR3 consists of 15 residues. Germline values: CDR1 SGHRS, CDR2 YFSETQ. Losses at the gene ends were 4 bases for V and 6 bases for J; bases not matched to a gene: 9. The CDR3 sequence: CASSIGQGISNEQFF. For the CDR3, the DNA is TGCGCCAGCAGCATTGGACAGGGAATTTCCAATGAGCAGTTCTTC.

This clonotype showed up just once. This rearrangement joins TRBV9 to TRBJ1-1, with TRBD1 identical over 10 bases. The CDR3 is made up of 16 amino acids. Trimming cost V 6 bases and J 10 bases; bases outside gene matches: 18. Germline loops: CDR1 SGDLS, CDR2 YYNGEE. The CDR3 sequence is CASTLDGTGVLRGAFF. CDR3 coding DNA: TGTGCCAGCACGCTAGACGGGACAGGGGTGTTAAGGGGAGCTTTCTTT.

V usage is TRBV6-6 and J usage is TRBJ2-1; TRBD1 matches 9 bases. Germline V lookup: CDR1 MNHNY, CDR2 SVGAGI (reference sequence). Trimming cost V 2 bases and J 5 bases; bases outside gene matches: 7. CDR3 length: 16 residues. The CDR3 DNA reads TGTGCCAGCAGTTACCCTCCGGGACAGGGCAACAATGAGCAGTTCTTC. This codes for CASSYPPGQGNNEQFF.

A few counts support this clonotype. The chain carries TRBV5-1 and TRBJ2-7; D may be TRBD2 (7 bases). V lost 3 bases and J 2 bases, leaving 15 bases between the germline ends. The CDR3 is made up of 15 amino acids. Germline CDR1 is SGHRS and CDR2 is YFSETQ. The CDR3 is CASSSGGGSAYEQYF. CDR3 nucleotides: TGCGCCAGCAGCTCCGGGGGCGGGAGCGCCTACGAGCAGTACTTC.

The chain has TRBV7-6 and TRBJ2-5; D might be TRBD1 (6 bases). There are 12 residues in the CDR3. From germline, CDR1 is SGHVS and CDR2 FNYEAQ. The V end was cut by 10 bases, the J end by 5 bases, with 14 bases between. The CDR3 DNA follows: TGTGCCACCAAGACAGGTTCGGAGACCCAGTACTTC. This codes for CATKTGSETQYF.

The CDR3 DNA reads as TGCAGTGCTAGAGTTGGCGCAGGGAGCAATCAGCCCCAGCATTTT. This sequence encodes CSARVGAGSNQPQHF. This sequence joins TRBV20-1 and TRBJ1-5; TRBD1 might be the D (5 bases). Trimming left V 1 base short and J 1 base short, with 11 bases between. Looked up from germline, CDR1 is DFQATT and CDR2 is SNEGSKA (reference sequence). The CDR3 spans 15 residues.

The V call is TRBV28, the J call TRBJ1-2; 7 bases line up with TRBD1. The ends lost 4 bases at V and 4 bases at J; junction bases unmatched: 9. The CDR3 runs 15 residues. The germline CDR1 and CDR2 sequences are MDHEN and SYDVKM. The CDR3 nucleotides read TGTGCCAGCAGTTCCGGACAGGTCCAAGCCTATGGCTACACCTTC. Amino acid sequence: CASSSGQVQAYGYTF.

This clonotype was picked up a small number of times. J is TRBJ2-7 and V is TRBV6-2 or TRBV6-3; 8 nucleotides align to TRBD1. Germline CDR1 and CDR2: MNHEY and SVGEGT. V was pared by 5 bases and J by 0 bases, with 6 bases of the junction left unmatched. The CDR3 runs 15 residues. The CDR3 region is CASSLTGGSSYEQYF. The CDR3 DNA sequence: TGTGCCAGCAGTCTAACAGGGGGGAGCTCCTACGAGCAGTACTTC.

V gene TRBV20-1 combines with J gene TRBJ2-7; perhaps TRBD2 as D (5 bases). V was clipped by 1 base and J by 3 bases, with 7 bases between them. The CDR3 covers 12 residues. Germline V gives CDR1 DFQATT, CDR2 SNEGSKA (reference sequence). CDR3 region: CSARADFYEQYF. DNA for the CDR3: TGCAGTGCTAGAGCGGACTTCTACGAGCAGTACTTC.

This clonotype was found a few times. The rearrangement links TRBV5-1 to TRBJ2-1; possible D gene TRBD1, 6 bases. CDR1 is SGHRS and CDR2 is YFSETQ in the germline V gene. V shed 3 bases and J shed 1 base, with 17 bases lying between them. The CDR3 runs to 17 residues. The CDR3 sequence: CASSSIPGAESYNEQFF. DNA of the CDR3: TGCGCCAGCAGCTCGATCCCAGGGGCCGAATCCTACAATGAGCAGTTCTTC. The full variable domain, with the rest looked up from reference TRBV5-1 and TRBJ2-1, is KAGVTQTPRYLIKTRGQQVTLSCSPISGHRSVSWYQQTPGQGLQFLFEYFSETQRNKGNFPGRFSGRQFSNSRSEMNVSTLELGDSALYLCASSSIPGAESYNEQFFGPGTRLTVL.

The chain couples TRBV11-2 to TRBJ1-2; tentatively, D is TRBD1 (6 bases). V lost 6 bases to trimming and J lost 8 bases, with 19 bases between them. The CDR3 has 14 amino acids. Per the germline V gene, CDR1 is SGHAT and CDR2 is FQNNGV. For the CDR3, the DNA is TGTGCCAGCAGAACCTCCGGGGGCCCCCTGGGCTACACCTTC. Encoded protein: CASRTSGGPLGYTF.

Concerning this clonotype itself: A much bigger clone sits one base away, suggesting this may be a read error. The V gene is TRBV20-1, the J gene TRBJ2-5, with 12 bases matching TRBD2. V lost 6 bases and J lost 11; bases outside the gene matches: 13. The CDR3 is made up of 14 amino acids. Looked up from germline, CDR1 is DFQATT and CDR2 is SNEGSKA (reference sequence). CDR3 sequence (DNA): TGCAGTGCCCCTACGGGACTAGCGGGCAATGAGCAGTACTTC. This encodes CSAPTGLAGNEQYF.

V usage is TRBV7-2 and J usage is TRBJ2-5, with unresolved D. The CDR3 runs to 13 residues. Trimming stripped 4 bases from V and 4 bases from J, with 10 bases between. Germline-derived CDR1 and CDR2 are SGHTA and FQGNSA. This CDR3 is CASSSIPRETQYF. In DNA, the CDR3 is TGTGCCAGCAGCTCCATTCCCCGAGAGACCCAGTACTTC.

The gene calls are TRBV24-1 and TRBJ1-5; no clear D gene. Germline V gene lookup returns CDR1 KGHDR and CDR2 SFDVKD. The CDR3 totals 14 residues. The germline V and J ends were trimmed by 4 bases and 5 bases, with 11 bases remaining between them. The CDR3 loop is CATSDHRYHQPQHF. The CDR3 DNA is TGTGCCACCAGTGACCATAGATATCATCAGCCCCAGCATTTT.